One and the same sample provided the 28 T cell receptor beta chains below, sequenced in a study of OX40 agonist ivuxolimab in advanced cancers. Library preparation was by the immunoSEQ multiplex PCR assay. Here the immuneACCESS table is served through TCRdb, limited to in-frame sequences with V and J called. Missing clones are a known gap in these copies; in checked studies unresolved V genes cover under half, and the rest lacks a known reason. This sample lists 70,000 to 80,000 clones; more than 85% were detected once. The ten largest clones take up less than 8% of the sample. The sequences come from CD4+ or CD8+ T cells sorted from blood, collected in a trial of the OX40 agonist ivuxolimab. The receptors originated from an adult with an advanced solid tumor such as melanoma, head and neck, liver or kidney cancer.

This chain joins TRBV7-9 and TRBJ1-4, with D possibly being TRBD1 (5 bases). The length of the CDR3 is 15 residues. Trimming took off 5 bases at V and 0 bases at J, with 10 bases between the two ends. Germline lookup yields CDR1 SEHNR and CDR2 FQNEAQ (reference sequence). The CDR3 here is CASSPATATNEKLFF. CDR3 in DNA: TGTGCCAGCAGCCCAGCGACAGCAACTAATGAAAAACTGTTTTTT.

The chain uses TRBV14 and TRBJ2-3, with D tentatively TRBD1 (6 bases). V lost 2 bases, J lost 1 base, and 13 bases lay in between. Germline loops: CDR1 SGHDN, CDR2 FVKESK. The CDR3 runs to 16 residues. In DNA form, the CDR3 reads TGTGCCAGCAGCCAATGGGGGCCTCAAGGCACAGATACGCAGTATTTT. It translates to CASSQWGPQGTDTQYF.

V is TRBV9 and J is TRBJ2-1; D unresolved. Looked up from germline, CDR1 is SGDLS and CDR2 is YYNGEE. This CDR3 spans 15 amino acids. Trimming shortened V by 0 bases and J by 0 bases, and 7 bases separated the two germline ends. The CDR3 is CASSVVVSSYNEQFF. CDR3 DNA sequence: TGTGCCAGCAGCGTAGTTGTTAGCTCCTACAATGAGCAGTTCTTC.

The chain employs TRBV7-8 and TRBJ2-7; tentatively, D is TRBD2 (6 bases). V was cut by 5 bases and J by 3 bases, with 14 bases left in between. Germline V CDR1 and CDR2: SGHVS, FQNEAQ. This CDR3 contains 14 residues. This CDR3 is CASSPGTGIYEQYF. The CDR3 DNA sequence: TGTGCCAGCAGCCCCGGGACTGGGATCTACGAGCAGTACTTC.

The V gene is TRBV14, the J gene TRBJ1-2; D is undetermined. Per germline, CDR1 SGHDN and CDR2 FVKESK. The CDR3 has 13 residues. Trimming removed 3 bases at V and 6 bases at J, with 11 bases between. For the CDR3, the DNA is TGTGCCAGCAGCCATGGATACTTTAATGGCTACACCTTC. Translation gives CASSHGYFNGYTF.

V is TRBV7-8 and J is TRBJ2-7; D is perhaps TRBD2 (5 bases). Trimming took 2 bases from V and 5 from J, leaving 13 bases between them. Germline-derived CDR1 and CDR2 are SGHVS and FQNEAQ. This CDR3 is built from 14 residues. The CDR3 bases are TGTGCCAGCAGCTTAATCGGGAAGCAAAACGAGCAGTACTTC. Protein: CASSLIGKQNEQYF.

V is TRBV12-5 and J is TRBJ2-7; D not certain. Trimming removed 3 bases at V and 5 bases at J, with 8 bases between. Germline CDR1 and CDR2: LGHNT and FRNRAP. This CDR3 spans 12 amino acids. The CDR3 DNA is TGTGCTAGTGGTTTCGCCGGTAACGAGCAGTACTTC. This gives the protein CASGFAGNEQYF.

This chain joins TRBV11-2 and TRBJ1-1; D remains unclear. V was shortened by 5 bases and J by 5 bases, with 3 bases between the two germline ends. The germline gives CDR1 SGHAT, CDR2 FQNNGV. This CDR3 spans 10 amino acids. CDR3 residues: CASSQTEAFF. Written as DNA, the CDR3 is TGTGCCAGCAGCCAGACTGAAGCTTTCTTT.

The rearrangement joins TRBV4-1 to TRBJ2-2; the D gene is possibly TRBD2 (6 bases). Looked up from germline, CDR1 is MGHRA and CDR2 is YSYEKL. This CDR3 comprises 17 residues. Trimming cost V 0 bases and J 2 bases, with 13 bases left between them. As DNA, the CDR3 is TGCGCCAGCAGCCAAGATCGCAGGAGGGGAAACACCGGGGAGCTGTTTTTT. Its protein is CASSQDRRRGNTGELFF.

This sequence joins TRBV2 and TRBJ2-4; the D gene is possibly TRBD2 (5 bases). The CDR3 is 18 amino acids. CDR1 and CDR2 from the germline V gene are SNHLY and FYNNEI. Deletions cut 1 base from V and 2 bases from J, with 18 bases between. CDR3 nucleotides: TGTGCCAGCAGTGAAGGAAGATTAAAAAGAGGGACCAAAAACATTCAGTACTTC. It yields the protein CASSEGRLKRGTKNIQYF.

The chain employs TRBV6-1 and TRBJ2-7; D not resolved. CDR3 length: 14 amino acids. CDR1 is MNHNS, CDR2 SASEGT, per germline. V dropped 3 bases and J dropped 0 bases, with 9 bases sitting between them. The chain's CDR3 is CASSEVRASYEQYF. CDR3 in DNA: TGTGCCAGCAGTGAGGTCCGAGCCTCCTACGAGCAGTACTTC.

The chain combines TRBV9 with TRBJ1-1; 11 positions agree with TRBD1. Germline CDR1 and CDR2: SGDLS and YYNGEE. Trimming cost V 0 bases and J 8 bases; bases outside gene matches: 0. The CDR3 has 13 amino acids. The CDR3: CASSVGDRGEAFF. CDR3 DNA sequence: TGTGCCAGCAGCGTAGGGGACAGGGGGGAAGCTTTCTTT.

The gene calls are TRBV2 and TRBJ1-1; D is unclear. This CDR3 comprises 11 residues. V was cut by 7 bases and J by 6 bases, with 9 bases left in between. Germline CDR1 and CDR2: SNHLY and FYNNEI. In DNA form, the CDR3 reads TGTGCCAGCACGCGAACGTCTGAAGCTTTCTTT. Translating gives CASTRTSEAFF.

V and J are TRBV19 and TRBJ1-2; 9 bases are shared with TRBD1. Germline assignment: CDR1 LNHDA and CDR2 SQIVND (reference sequence). There are 13 residues in the CDR3. V gave up 7 bases and J gave up 2 bases; unmatched junction bases: 2. The CDR3 DNA reads as TGTGCCAGTACCGGGACAGGGAACTATGGCTACACCTTC. This codes for CASTGTGNYGYTF.

The rearrangement joins TRBV4-3 to TRBJ2-1; no reliable D call. The CDR3 runs to 13 residues. V was trimmed by 0 bases and J by 10 bases, leaving 10 bases between them. CDR1 is LGHNA, CDR2 YSLEER, per germline. The CDR3 nucleotides read TGCGCCAGCAGCCAAGATGGCGAGGCAGAGCAGTTCTTC. This sequence encodes CASSQDGEAEQFF.

The V gene is TRBV7-6, the J gene TRBJ2-2, with TRBD1 as a possible D gene (5 bases). V was clipped by 1 base and J by 1 base, with 10 bases between them. The CDR3 is made up of 16 amino acids. Germline lookup yields CDR1 SGHVS and CDR2 FNYEAQ. The CDR3 coding sequence is TGTGCCAGCAGCTTAGGGTGGACACAGAACACCGGGGAGCTGTTTTTT. Encoded protein: CASSLGWTQNTGELFF.

This clone appeared a single time. The J gene is TRBJ1-5, the V gene TRBV23-1; the D is unclear. TRBV23-1 is an open reading frame whose function is uncertain. This CDR3 has 14 residues. Trimming removed 8 bases from V and 2 bases from J, with 13 bases in between. This CDR3 is CASCPGLGNQPQHF. In nucleotides, the CDR3 is TGCGCCAGCTGCCCAGGATTAGGCAATCAGCCCCAGCATTTT.

The rearrangement joins TRBV6-4 to TRBJ2-1, with 9 bases fitting TRBD2. Germline V lookup: CDR1 MRHNA, CDR2 SNTAGT. This CDR3 is 13 amino acids long. The V and J ends lost 4 bases and 8 bases, in that order; junction bases with no gene match: 3. The CDR3 nucleotides read TGTGCCAGCAGTGTACTAGCGGGTCATGAGCAGTTCTTC. Its protein is CASSVLAGHEQFF.

This chain connects TRBV6-6 to TRBJ2-1; the D is unclear. Trimming took 5 bases from V and 1 from J, leaving 9 bases between them. Germline CDR1 MNHNY, CDR2 SVGAGI (reference sequence). The CDR3 contains 14 residues. The CDR3 DNA reads TGTGCCAGCAGTCCTCAGCCTTCCTACAATGAGCAGTTCTTC. Amino acids: CASSPQPSYNEQFF.

The chain joins TRBV2 to TRBJ2-7; TRBD1 is a possible D gene (7 bases). Per the germline V gene, CDR1 is SNHLY and CDR2 is FYNNEI. The CDR3 runs to 13 residues. V lost 8 bases and J lost 7, with 18 bases in between. The CDR3 DNA is TGTGCCAGCGACCAGGGGGGTGGAGGTGAGCAGTACTTC. Protein: CASDQGGGGEQYF.

This clone was observed a single time. This chain joins TRBV6-5 and TRBJ1-2; D call uncertain. V lost 0 bases and J lost 4, with 9 bases in between. The CDR3 sequence is 14 residues long. CDR1 MNHEY and CDR2 SVGAGI come from the germline V gene. The CDR3 here is CASSYSGWAYGYTF. CDR3 DNA sequence: TGTGCCAGCAGTTACTCAGGATGGGCCTATGGCTACACCTTC.

V usage is TRBV29-1 and J usage is TRBJ2-7, with 7 bases fitting TRBD1. Per germline, CDR1 SQVTM and CDR2 ANQGSEA. The length of the CDR3 is 11 residues. V lost 6 bases to trimming and J lost 6 bases; unmatched junction nucleotides: 5. CDR3 nucleotide sequence: TGCAGCGTAGAGGACAGGTCCGAGCAGTACTTC. Translating gives CSVEDRSEQYF.

CDR3 loop: CSVIDGLYGYTF. In nucleotides, the CDR3 is TGCAGCGTTATTGACGGACTCTATGGCTACACCTTC. The chain uses TRBV29-1 and TRBJ1-2; D is uncertain. Germline values: CDR1 SQVTM, CDR2 ANQGSEA. V was pared by 5 bases and J by 4 bases, with 11 bases between. CDR3 length: 12 residues.

This rearrangement joins TRBV11-2 to TRBJ1-1, with 8 bases fitting TRBD1. CDR3 length equals 19 residues. Germline trimming cut 1 base from V and 0 bases from J; bases unmatched to any gene: 13. Germline CDR1 SGHAT, CDR2 FQNNGV. The CDR3: CASSLVGGRTGLMNTEAFF. The DNA of the CDR3 is TGTGCCAGCAGCTTAGTCGGTGGTCGGACAGGGTTGATGAACACTGAAGCTTTCTTT.

The chain uses TRBV19 and TRBJ1-5, with a weak D call TRBD1 (5 bases). CDR1 LNHDA and CDR2 SQIVND come from the germline V gene (reference sequence). There are 16 residues in the CDR3. Trimming took 1 base from V and 2 from J, leaving 12 bases between them. The CDR3 sequence is CASSIVGARGNQPQHF. In DNA form, the CDR3 reads TGTGCCAGTAGTATAGTTGGGGCGCGGGGCAATCAGCCCCAGCATTTT.

The rearrangement joins TRBV4-3 to TRBJ1-5; tentative D call: TRBD1 (5 bases). The CDR3 extends over 14 amino acids. Per the germline V gene, CDR1 is LGHNA and CDR2 is YSLEER. The V end was cut by 0 bases, the J end by 4 bases, with 7 bases between. In nucleotides, the CDR3 is TGCGCCAGCAGCCAAGATCAGGGTAATCAGCCCCAGCATTTT. Translated, it gives CASSQDQGNQPQHF.

Regarding this clone: This same CDR3 is encoded by further DNA sequences in the sample. The CDR3, as DNA: TGCGCCAGCAGCTTGCCAGGGTACGAGCAGTACTTC. It specifies CASSLPGYEQYF. The chain joins TRBV5-1 to TRBJ2-7; a weak D match, TRBD1 (5 bases). Trimming took 1 base from V and 4 from J, leaving 6 bases between them. Germline CDR1 is SGHRS and CDR2 is YFSETQ. The length of the CDR3 is 12 residues. Based on the CDR3 plus reference TRBV5-1 and TRBJ2-7, the full variable domain is KAGVTQTPRYLIKTRGQQVTLSCSPISGHRSVSWYQQTPGQGLQFLFEYFSETQRNKGNFPGRFSGRQFSNSRSEMNVSTLELGDSALYLCASSLPGYEQYFGPGTRLTVT.

The chain couples TRBV10-1 to TRBJ2-3, with 8 bases lining up with TRBD2. The CDR3 runs to 17 residues. V lost 3 bases to trimming and J lost 6 bases; unmatched junction nucleotides: 14. Germline V gene lookup returns CDR1 WNHNN and CDR2 SYGVQD (reference sequence). In nucleotides, the CDR3 is TGCGCCAGCAGTGATAGTAAGGAAGCGGGGGCGTGGGATACGCAGTATTTT. Amino acids: CASSDSKEAGAWDTQYF.